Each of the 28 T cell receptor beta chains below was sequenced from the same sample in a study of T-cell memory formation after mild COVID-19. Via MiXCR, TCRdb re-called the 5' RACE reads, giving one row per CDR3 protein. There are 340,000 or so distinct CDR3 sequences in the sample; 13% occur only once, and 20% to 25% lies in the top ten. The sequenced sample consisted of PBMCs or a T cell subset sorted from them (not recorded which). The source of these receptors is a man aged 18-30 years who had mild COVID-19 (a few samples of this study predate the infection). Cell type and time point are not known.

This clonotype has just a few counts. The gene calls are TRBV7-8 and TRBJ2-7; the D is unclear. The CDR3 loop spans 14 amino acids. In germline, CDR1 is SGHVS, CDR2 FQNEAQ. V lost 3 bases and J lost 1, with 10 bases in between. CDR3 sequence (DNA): TGTGCCAGCAGCTTTTCCGGCCCTTCCTACGAGCAGTACTTC. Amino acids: CASSFSGPSYEQYF. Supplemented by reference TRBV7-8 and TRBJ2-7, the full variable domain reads GAGVSQSPRYKVAKRGQDVALRCDPISGHVSLFWYQQALGQGPEFLTYFQNEAQLDKSGLPSDRFFAERPEGSVSTLKIQRTQQEDSAVYLCASSFSGPSYEQYFGPGTRLTVT.

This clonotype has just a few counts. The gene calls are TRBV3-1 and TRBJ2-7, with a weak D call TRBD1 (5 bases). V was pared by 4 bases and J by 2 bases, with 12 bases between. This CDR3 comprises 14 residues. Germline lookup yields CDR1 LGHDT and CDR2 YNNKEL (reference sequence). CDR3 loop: CASSPAQGTYEQYF. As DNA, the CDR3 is TGTGCCAGCAGCCCCGCCCAGGGAACCTACGAGCAGTACTTC.

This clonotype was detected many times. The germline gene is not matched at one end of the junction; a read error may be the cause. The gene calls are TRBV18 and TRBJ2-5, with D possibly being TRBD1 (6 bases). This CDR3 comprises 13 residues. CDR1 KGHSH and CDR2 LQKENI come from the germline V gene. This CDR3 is CASSPPGAETQYF. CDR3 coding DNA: TGTGCCAGCTCCCCACCAGGGGCAGAGACCCAGTACTTC. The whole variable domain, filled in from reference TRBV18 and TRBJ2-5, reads NAGVMQNPRHLVRRRGQEARLRCSPMKGHSHVYWYRQLPEEGLKFMVYLQKENIIDESGMPKERFSAEFPKEGPSILRIQQVVRGDSAAYFCASSPPGAETQYFGPGTRLLVL.

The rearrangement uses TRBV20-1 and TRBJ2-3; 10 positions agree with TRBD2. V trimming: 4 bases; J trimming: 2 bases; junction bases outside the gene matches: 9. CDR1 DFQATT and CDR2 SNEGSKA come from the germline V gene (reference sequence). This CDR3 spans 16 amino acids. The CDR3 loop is CSANPPTSGTTDTQYF. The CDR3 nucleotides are TGCAGTGCTAACCCCCCCACTAGCGGGACCACAGATACGCAGTATTTT.

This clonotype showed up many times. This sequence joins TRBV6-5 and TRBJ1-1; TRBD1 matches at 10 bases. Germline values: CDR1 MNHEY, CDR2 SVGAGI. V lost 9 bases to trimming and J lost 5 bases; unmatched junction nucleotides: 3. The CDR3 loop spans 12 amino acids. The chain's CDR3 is CASRTGGTEAFF. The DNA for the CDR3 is TGTGCCAGTAGGACAGGGGGTACTGAAGCTTTCTTT.

CDR3 amino acids: CASSSQVRTDTQYF. CDR3 in DNA: TGCGCCAGCAGCTCCCAGGTTCGGACAGATACGCAGTATTTT. This sequence joins TRBV5-1 and TRBJ2-3; D is unclear. Trimming removed 3 bases from V and 3 bases from J, with 11 bases in between. CDR1 and CDR2 (germline): SGHRS, YFSETQ. The CDR3 is 14 residues long.

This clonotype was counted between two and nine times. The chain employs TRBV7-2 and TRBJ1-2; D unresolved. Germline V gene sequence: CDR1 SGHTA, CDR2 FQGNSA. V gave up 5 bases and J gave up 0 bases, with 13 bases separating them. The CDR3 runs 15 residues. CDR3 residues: CASSGVEAPNYGYTF. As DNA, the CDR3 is TGTGCCAGCAGCGGGGTCGAGGCGCCTAACTATGGCTACACCTTC.

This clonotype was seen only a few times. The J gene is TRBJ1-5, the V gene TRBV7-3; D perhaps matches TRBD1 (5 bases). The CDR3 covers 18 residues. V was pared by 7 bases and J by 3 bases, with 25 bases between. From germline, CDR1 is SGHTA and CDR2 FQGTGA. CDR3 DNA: TGTGCCAGCACCCGCCAGGGACTCCGGCGGAGGGACAATCAGCCCCAGCATTTT. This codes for CASTRQGLRRRDNQPQHF.

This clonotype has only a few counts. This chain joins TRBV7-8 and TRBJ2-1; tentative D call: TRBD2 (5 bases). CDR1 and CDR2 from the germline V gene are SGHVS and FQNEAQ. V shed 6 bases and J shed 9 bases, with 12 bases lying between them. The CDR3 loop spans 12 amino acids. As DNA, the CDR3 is TGTGCCAGCAGGCCTCCGGGGTCTGAGCAGTTCTTC. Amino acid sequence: CASRPPGSEQFF.

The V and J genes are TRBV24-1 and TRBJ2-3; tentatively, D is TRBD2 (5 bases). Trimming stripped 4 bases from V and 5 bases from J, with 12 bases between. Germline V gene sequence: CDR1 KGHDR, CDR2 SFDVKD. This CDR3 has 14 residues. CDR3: CATSDPTAVDTQYF. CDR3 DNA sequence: TGTGCCACCAGTGACCCTACAGCGGTAGATACGCAGTATTTT.

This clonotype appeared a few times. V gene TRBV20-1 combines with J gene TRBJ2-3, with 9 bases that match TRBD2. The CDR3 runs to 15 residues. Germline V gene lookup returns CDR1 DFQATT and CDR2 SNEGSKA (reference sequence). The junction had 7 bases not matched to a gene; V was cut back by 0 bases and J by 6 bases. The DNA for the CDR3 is TGCAGTGCTAGAGATAGCGGGGGACCCCGCGATACGCAGTATTTT. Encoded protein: CSARDSGGPRDTQYF.

The DNA of the CDR3 is TGCGCCAGCAGCTTCCCGGGCCTTGAAGCTTTCTTT. This encodes CASSFPGLEAFF. The chain combines TRBV5-1 with TRBJ1-1; no clear D gene. Germline V gives CDR1 SGHRS, CDR2 YFSETQ. The CDR3 has 12 residues. V was cut by 2 bases and J by 7 bases, with 9 bases left in between.

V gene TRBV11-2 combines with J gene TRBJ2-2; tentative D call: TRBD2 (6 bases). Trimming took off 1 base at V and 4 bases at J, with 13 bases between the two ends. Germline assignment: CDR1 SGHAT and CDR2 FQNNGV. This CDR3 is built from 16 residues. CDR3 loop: CASSLGGRIGTGELFF. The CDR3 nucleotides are TGTGCCAGCAGCTTAGGGGGGAGGATTGGCACCGGGGAGCTGTTTTTT.

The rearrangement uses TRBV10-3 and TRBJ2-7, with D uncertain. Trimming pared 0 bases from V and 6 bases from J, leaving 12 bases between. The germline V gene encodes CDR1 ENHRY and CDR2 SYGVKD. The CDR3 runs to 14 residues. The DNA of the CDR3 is TGTGCCATCAGTGAGTCGATTAACTCGGTCGAGCAGTACGTC. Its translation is CAISESINSVEQYV.

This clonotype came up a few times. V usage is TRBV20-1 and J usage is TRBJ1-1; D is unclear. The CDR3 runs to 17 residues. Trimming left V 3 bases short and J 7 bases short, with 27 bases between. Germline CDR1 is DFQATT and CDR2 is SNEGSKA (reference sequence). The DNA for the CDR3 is TGCAGTGCTAGGGGAGAACAGTCCCTACGGCGCGGAGATGAAGCTTTCTTT. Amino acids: CSARGEQSLRRGDEAFF.

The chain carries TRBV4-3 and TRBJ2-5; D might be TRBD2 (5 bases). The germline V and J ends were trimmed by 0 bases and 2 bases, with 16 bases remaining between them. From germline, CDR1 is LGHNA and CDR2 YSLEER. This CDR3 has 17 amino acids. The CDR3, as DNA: TGCGCCAGCAGCCAAGAGGGCGGGCGGGTCAGTCAAGAGACCCAGTACTTC. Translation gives CASSQEGGRVSQETQYF.

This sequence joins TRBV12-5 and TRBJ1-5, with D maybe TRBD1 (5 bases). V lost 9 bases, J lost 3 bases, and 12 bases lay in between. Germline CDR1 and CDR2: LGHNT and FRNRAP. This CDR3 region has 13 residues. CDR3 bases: TGTGCTAGCTCTGAGGGGAACAATCAGCCCCAGCATTTT. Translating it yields CASSEGNNQPQHF.

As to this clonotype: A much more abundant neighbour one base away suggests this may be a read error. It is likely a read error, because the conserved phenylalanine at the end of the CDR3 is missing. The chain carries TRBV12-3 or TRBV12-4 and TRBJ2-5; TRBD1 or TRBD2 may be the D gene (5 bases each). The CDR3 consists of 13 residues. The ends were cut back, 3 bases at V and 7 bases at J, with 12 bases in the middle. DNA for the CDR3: TGTGCCAGCAGTTTCACTAGGGGTGCGACCCAGTACTTA. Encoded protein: CASSFTRGATQYL.

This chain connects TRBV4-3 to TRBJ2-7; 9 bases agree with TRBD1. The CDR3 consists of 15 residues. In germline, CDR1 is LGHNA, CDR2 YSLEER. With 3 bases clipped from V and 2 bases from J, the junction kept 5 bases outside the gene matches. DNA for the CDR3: TGCGCCAGCAGCCAGGTACAGGGGGCTACCTACGAGCAGTACTTC. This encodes CASSQVQGATYEQYF.

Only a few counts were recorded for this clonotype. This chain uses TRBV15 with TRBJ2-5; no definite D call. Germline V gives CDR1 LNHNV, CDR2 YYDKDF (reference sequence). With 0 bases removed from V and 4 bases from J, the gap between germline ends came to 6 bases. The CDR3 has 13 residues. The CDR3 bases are TGTGCCACCAGCAGAGATGAAAGAGAGACCCAGTACTTC. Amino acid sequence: CATSRDERETQYF.

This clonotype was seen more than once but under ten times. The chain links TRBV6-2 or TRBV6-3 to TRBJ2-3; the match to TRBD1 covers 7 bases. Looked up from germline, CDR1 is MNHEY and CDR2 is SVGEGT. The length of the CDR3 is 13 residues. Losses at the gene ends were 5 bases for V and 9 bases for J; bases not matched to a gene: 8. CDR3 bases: TGTGCCAGCAGTAAACTTAGGGGGCACACGCAGTATTTT. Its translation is CASSKLRGHTQYF.

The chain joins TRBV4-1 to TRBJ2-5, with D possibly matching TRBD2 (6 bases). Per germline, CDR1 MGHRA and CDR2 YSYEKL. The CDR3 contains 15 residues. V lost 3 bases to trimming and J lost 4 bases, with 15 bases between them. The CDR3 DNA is TGCGCCAGCAGCCAGATAGCGGCGCGGGGAGAGACCCAGTACTTC. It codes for CASSQIAARGETQYF.

DNA for the CDR3: TGTGCCAGCAGTTTTCGAGACAACCCCTACGAGCAGTACGTC. It translates to CASSFRDNPYEQYV. V and J are TRBV6-2 or TRBV6-3 and TRBJ2-7; D uncertain. In germline, CDR1 is MNHEY, CDR2 SVGEGT. This CDR3 contains 14 residues. V lost 4 bases, J lost 2 bases, and 12 bases lay in between.

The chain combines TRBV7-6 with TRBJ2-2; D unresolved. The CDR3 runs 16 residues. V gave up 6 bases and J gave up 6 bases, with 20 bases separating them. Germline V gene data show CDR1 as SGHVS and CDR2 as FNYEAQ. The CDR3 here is CASRVTSNAWAGELFF. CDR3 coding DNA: TGTGCCAGCAGAGTTACCTCCAACGCTTGGGCCGGGGAGCTGTTTTTT. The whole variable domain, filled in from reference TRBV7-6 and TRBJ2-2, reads GAGVSQSPRYKVTKRGQDVALRCDPISGHVSLYWYRQALGQGPEFLTYFNYEAQQDKSGLPNDRFSAERPEGSISTLTIQRTEQRDSAMYRCASRVTSNAWAGELFFGEGSRLTVL.

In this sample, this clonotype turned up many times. The CDR3 DNA follows: TGTGCCAGCAGCATCTCCACAGGGGAACACACTGAAGCTTTCTTT. This codes for CASSISTGEHTEAFF. The chain is built from TRBV27 and TRBJ1-1; 7 nucleotides match TRBD1. V shed 6 bases and J 3 bases; nucleotides not matched to a gene: 10. Germline assignment: CDR1 MNHEY and CDR2 SMNVEV (reference sequence). This CDR3 is 15 amino acids long.

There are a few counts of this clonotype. The CDR3 reads CASSPLSPQETQYF. The CDR3 nucleotides are TGTGCCAGCAGCCCCCTGAGCCCCCAAGAGACCCAGTACTTC. The chain combines TRBV7-2 with TRBJ2-5; the D is unclear. V dropped 5 bases and J dropped 1 base, with 11 bases sitting between them. The length of the CDR3 is 14 residues. The germline CDR1 and CDR2 sequences are SGHTA and FQGNSA.

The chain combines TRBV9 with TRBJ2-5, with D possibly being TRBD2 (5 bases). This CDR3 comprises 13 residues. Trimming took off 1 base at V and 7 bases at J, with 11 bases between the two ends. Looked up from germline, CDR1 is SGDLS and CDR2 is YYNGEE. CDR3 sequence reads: CASSVTDFGTQYF. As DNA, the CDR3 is TGTGCCAGCAGCGTAACGGACTTTGGGACCCAGTACTTC.

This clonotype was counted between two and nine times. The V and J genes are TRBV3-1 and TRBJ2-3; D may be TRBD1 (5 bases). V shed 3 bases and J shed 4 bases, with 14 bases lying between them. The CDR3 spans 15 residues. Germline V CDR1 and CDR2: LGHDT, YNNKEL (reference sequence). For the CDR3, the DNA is TGTGCCAGCAGCCACTCGGCACAGGCCGCAGATACGCAGTATTTT. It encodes CASSHSAQAADTQYF.